A single sample gave rise to the 4 T cell receptor beta chains below, sequenced in a study of T cell responses to AZD1222 COVID-19 vaccine listed by TCRdb under 2021. The receptor library was made with the immunoSEQ multiplex PCR assay. This immuneACCESS table, as held by TCRdb, lists in-frame sequences with V and J called but not all clones. Of the missing ones, under half trace to an unresolved V gene in checked studies; the others have no known cause. This sample is represented by about 140,000 clones; more than 85% of them were singletons. Roughly 1.2% of the sample is held by the ten biggest clonotypes. Taken with the paper, the label for time point translates to: about 28 days (+/-7) after the second vaccine dose. The sequences come from peripheral blood, collected 28 days after the second AZD1222 dose. The source of these receptors is an adult who received the AZD1222 COVID-19 vaccine.

The rearrangement joins TRBV11-2 to TRBJ2-6; D ambiguous. CDR1 and CDR2 from the germline V gene are SGHAT and FQNNGV. This CDR3 is 14 amino acids long. V shed 5 bases and J shed 0 bases, with 5 bases lying between them. The CDR3 nucleotides read TGTGCCAGCAGCGAAAACTCTGGGGCCAACGTCCTGACTTTC. Translating it yields CASSENSGANVLTF.

The V call is TRBV10-2, the J call TRBJ2-3; 11 bases are a match to TRBD2. Trimming took 0 bases from V and 0 from J; bases not matched to a gene: 5. The germline V gene encodes CDR1 WSHSY and CDR2 SAAADI. CDR3 length equals 18 residues. The CDR3 sequence is CASSESGTSGSSTDTQYF. The DNA of the CDR3 is TGCGCCAGCAGTGAGTCAGGGACTAGCGGCAGTAGCACAGATACGCAGTATTTT.

This clone appeared a single time. The genes are TRBV5-1 and TRBJ1-1, with a possible D match to TRBD1 (5 bases). The CDR3 has 13 residues. Germline loops: CDR1 SGHRS, CDR2 YFSETQ. V lost 4 bases and J lost 3, with 10 bases in between. The CDR3 DNA follows: TGCGCCAGCAGCCCAAGGGGCCACACTGAAGCTTTCTTT. Amino acids: CASSPRGHTEAFF.

The chain joins TRBV11-2 to TRBJ2-2; 8 nucleotides line up with TRBD1. The CDR3 extends over 18 amino acids. Germline V gives CDR1 SGHAT, CDR2 FQNNGV. Unmatched junction bases numbered 13, after V lost 2 bases and J lost 5 bases. The CDR3 DNA is TGTGCCAGCAGCTTAAGAGACAGGGGCCTATCTGGGACCGGGGAGCTGTTTTTT. Translated: CASSLRDRGLSGTGELFF. The complete variable domain, with remaining parts taken from reference TRBV11-2 and TRBJ2-2, reads EAGVAQSPRYKIIEKRQSVAFWCNPISGHATLYWYQQILGQGPKLLIQFQNNGVVDDSQLPKDRFSAERLKGVDSTLKIQPAKLEDSAVYLCASSLRDRGLSGTGELFFGEGSRLTVL.